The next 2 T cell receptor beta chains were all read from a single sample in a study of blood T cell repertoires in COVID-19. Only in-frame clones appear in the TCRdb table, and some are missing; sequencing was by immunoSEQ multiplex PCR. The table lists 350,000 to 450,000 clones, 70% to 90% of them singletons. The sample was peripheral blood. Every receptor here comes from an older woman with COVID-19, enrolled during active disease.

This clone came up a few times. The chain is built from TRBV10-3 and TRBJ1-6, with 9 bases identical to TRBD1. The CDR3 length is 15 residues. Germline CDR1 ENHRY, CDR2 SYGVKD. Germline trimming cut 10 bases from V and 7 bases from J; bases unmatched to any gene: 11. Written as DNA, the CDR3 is TGTGCCACCAGGCGACTGGGACAGGGAAATTCACCCCTCCACTTT. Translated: CATRRLGQGNSPLHF.

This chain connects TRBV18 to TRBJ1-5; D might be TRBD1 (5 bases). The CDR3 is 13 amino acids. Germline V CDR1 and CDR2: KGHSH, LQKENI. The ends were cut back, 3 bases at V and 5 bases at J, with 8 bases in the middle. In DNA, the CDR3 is TGTGCCAGCTCACCTAGGGGCCATCAGCCCCAGCATTTT. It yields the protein CASSPRGHQPQHF.